Shown below are 32 T cell receptor beta chains from a single sample sequenced in a study of identical twins. TCRdb re-derived calls from the 5' RACE reads in MiXCR, one entry per CDR3 protein. This sample has about 890,000 distinct CDR3 sequences; over 9% occur once, and the top ten carry around 1.6%. This sample was also put to use in a study of yellow fever vaccine responses in identical twins.

Sequencing was performed on PBMCs. Every receptor here comes from a woman between 18 and 30 years old in good health.

This chain connects TRBV10-1 to TRBJ2-7; D is unresolved. Trimming removed 5 bases at V and 1 base at J, with 9 bases between. This CDR3 contains 13 residues. The V gene's germline CDR1 is WNHNN and CDR2 SYGVQD (reference sequence). The CDR3 loop is CASSKGGSYEQYF. In nucleotides, the CDR3 is TGCGCCAGCAGTAAGGGTGGGTCCTACGAGCAGTACTTC.

The rearrangement links TRBV14 to TRBJ1-6; D uncertain. Germline CDR1 reads SGHDN; CDR2 reads FVKESK. The V and J ends lost 1 base and 0 bases respectively, with 4 bases between them. The CDR3 extends over 15 amino acids. The CDR3 spells CASSQGFSYNSPLHF. In nucleotides, the CDR3 is TGTGCCAGCAGCCAAGGATTCTCCTATAATTCACCCCTCCACTTT.

The chain has TRBV5-1 and TRBJ2-7; TRBD2 is a possible D gene (5 bases). Trimming took off 0 bases at V and 2 bases at J, with 9 bases between the two ends. This CDR3 is built from 14 residues. Germline V CDR1 and CDR2: SGHRS, YFSETQ. CDR3 region: CASSLVEGPYEQYF. The CDR3 bases are TGCGCCAGCAGCTTGGTAGAGGGCCCCTACGAGCAGTACTTC.

This clonotype turned up a few times. The rearrangement uses TRBV29-1 and TRBJ2-1; 7 positions match TRBD1. The trim removed 3 bases at V and 3 bases at J, leaving 2 bases unmatched. Germline values: CDR1 SQVTM, CDR2 ANQGSEA. The CDR3 contains 13 residues. The CDR3: CSVDWDSYNEQFF. The CDR3 nucleotides read TGCAGCGTTGATTGGGACAGCTACAATGAGCAGTTCTTC.

The rearrangement joins TRBV29-1 to TRBJ2-6; D unclear. Germline V gene sequence: CDR1 SQVTM, CDR2 ANQGSEA. V dropped 5 bases and J dropped 0 bases, with 5 bases sitting between them. The CDR3 covers 13 residues. The CDR3 region is CSVQTSGANVLTF. As DNA, the CDR3 is TGCAGCGTTCAGACCTCTGGGGCCAACGTCCTGACTTTC.

This clonotype has more than one count but fewer than ten. This chain uses TRBV14 with TRBJ1-1; D call uncertain. The germline V gene has CDR1 SGHDN and CDR2 FVKESK. This CDR3 contains 14 residues. V was clipped by 1 base and J by 4 bases, with 10 bases between them. The CDR3 reads CASSQASGFTEAFF. In nucleotides, the CDR3 is TGTGCCAGCAGCCAAGCATCCGGGTTCACTGAAGCTTTCTTT.

This clonotype was picked up one time. The rearrangement joins TRBV4-1 to TRBJ2-1, with TRBD2 matching 14 bases. Germline values: CDR1 MGHRA, CDR2 YSYEKL. With V trimmed by 4 bases and J by 2 bases, 10 bases remained unmatched. The CDR3 is made up of 19 amino acids. DNA of the CDR3: TGCGCCAGCAGCCTAGGGACTAGCGGGAGAGGGGACCCCTACAATGAGCAGTTCTTC. The encoded protein is CASSLGTSGRGDPYNEQFF.

The chain links TRBV5-1 to TRBJ2-2; tentatively, D is TRBD1 (5 bases). This CDR3 spans 15 amino acids. V lost 4 bases and J lost 8, with 18 bases in between. The V gene's germline CDR1 is SGHRS and CDR2 YFSETQ. CDR3 sequence: CASSLGPESPGELFF. CDR3 DNA sequence: TGCGCCAGCAGCCTGGGGCCCGAGTCCCCTGGGGAGCTGTTTTTT.

The sample holds a few counts of this clonotype. V and J are TRBV12-3 or TRBV12-4 and TRBJ2-7, with a tentative D call TRBD2 (5 bases). V was trimmed by 3 bases and J by 3 bases, leaving 9 bases between them. The length of the CDR3 is 13 residues. The CDR3 sequence: CASSFGNYYEQYF. The DNA of the CDR3 is TGTGCCAGCAGTTTCGGGAATTACTACGAGCAGTACTTC.

This clonotype was seen at least ten times. The genes are TRBV12-3 or TRBV12-4 and TRBJ2-1; 11 bases line up with TRBD2. V was clipped by 0 bases and J by 5 bases; unmatched bases: 9. There are 18 residues in the CDR3. CDR3 DNA: TGTGCCAGCAGTTTAGCTTTTCGGAGGGGACTAGCGGACAATGAGCAGTTCTTC. Its protein is CASSLAFRRGLADNEQFF.

This clonotype was counted between two and nine times. This chain connects TRBV5-5 to TRBJ2-5, with TRBD1 matching over 7 bases. The CDR3 contains 13 residues. Losses at the gene ends were 6 bases for V and 1 base for J; bases not matched to a gene: 3. Germline assignment: CDR1 SGHKS and CDR2 YYEKEE (reference sequence). In DNA, the CDR3 is TGTGCCAGCACCTGGGACAGCCAAGAGACCCAGTACTTC. It translates to CASTWDSQETQYF.

The V call is TRBV5-1, the J call TRBJ2-1, with 7 bases fitting TRBD2. V was pared by 4 bases and J by 7 bases, with 11 bases of the junction left unmatched. This CDR3 comprises 15 residues. CDR1 SGHRS and CDR2 YFSETQ come from the germline V gene. Here the CDR3 reads CASSAGTTAGNEQFF. CDR3 DNA: TGCGCCAGCAGCGCCGGGACTACCGCTGGAAATGAGCAGTTCTTC.

This clonotype turned up a few times. The rearrangement joins TRBV6-1 to TRBJ2-7, with 14 positions matching TRBD2. The CDR3 covers 16 residues. V was clipped by 8 bases and J by 4 bases; unmatched bases: 10. Germline lookup yields CDR1 MNHNS and CDR2 SASEGT. In DNA form, the CDR3 reads TGTGCCAGCGGTCGGACTAGCGGGAGGACGGATTACGAGCAGTACTTC. It codes for CASGRTSGRTDYEQYF.

The sample holds a few counts of this clonotype. The chain joins TRBV18 to TRBJ2-1; D call uncertain. Trimming took off 2 bases at V and 16 bases at J, with 15 bases between the two ends. The CDR3 is 12 amino acids. In germline, CDR1 is KGHSH, CDR2 LQKENI. The CDR3 loop is CASSPEQLLHFF. Written as DNA, the CDR3 is TGTGCCAGCTCACCAGAGCAGCTCCTACACTTCTTC.

This clonotype was recorded many times. The chain combines TRBV6-5 with TRBJ2-7; unclear D gene. This CDR3 region has 15 residues. The germline gives CDR1 MNHEY, CDR2 SVGAGI. Trimming stripped 0 bases from V and 0 bases from J, with 9 bases between. In DNA form, the CDR3 reads TGTGCCAGCAGTTACTCGTCCTTTAGCTCCTACGAGCAGTACTTC. This translates into CASSYSSFSSYEQYF.

V usage is TRBV18 and J usage is TRBJ2-7; 7 bases fit TRBD1. The CDR3 length is 16 residues. The junction had 12 bases not matched to a gene; V was cut back by 3 bases and J by 4 bases. Germline V gene sequence: CDR1 KGHSH, CDR2 LQKENI. The CDR3 region has the DNA TGTGCCAGCTCACCTTTAGGACAGGCAGAAGGATACGAGCAGTACTTC. Translation: CASSPLGQAEGYEQYF.

This clonotype was observed a few times. This chain's CDR3 is CASSDPLQRNEQFF. The DNA of the CDR3 is TGTGCCAGCAGTGATCCTCTCCAACGCAATGAGCAGTTCTTC. The chain couples TRBV6-1 to TRBJ2-1; D unclear. The length of the CDR3 is 14 residues. Germline V gives CDR1 MNHNS, CDR2 SASEGT. The V and J ends lost 3 bases and 6 bases respectively, with 12 bases between them.

The CDR3 DNA reads TGCAGCGTCGTGACTTCTAGCACAGATACGCAGTATTTT. Translated, it gives CSVVTSSTDTQYF. The genes are TRBV20-1 and TRBJ2-3; no reliable D call. Germline V gene sequence: CDR1 DFQATT, CDR2 SNEGSKA (reference sequence). The CDR3 consists of 13 residues.

The genes are TRBV25-1 and TRBJ1-1; D gene ambiguous. The CDR3 is made up of 16 amino acids. Germline values: CDR1 MGHDK, CDR2 SYGVNS. The germline V and J ends were trimmed by 7 bases and 1 base, with 19 bases remaining between them. CDR3 residues: CASTRNLGGQNTEAFF. DNA of the CDR3: TGTGCCAGCACCCGAAACTTGGGAGGGCAGAACACTGAAGCTTTCTTT. The complete variable domain, with remaining parts taken from reference TRBV25-1 and TRBJ1-1, reads EADIYQTPRYLVIGTGKKITLECSQTMGHDKMYWYQQDPGMELHLIHYSYGVNSTEKGDLSSESTVSRIRTEHFPLTLESARPSHTSQYLCASTRNLGGQNTEAFFGQGTRLTVV.

This clonotype has more than one count but fewer than ten. CDR3 sequence: CSAPDNSGNTIYF. DNA of the CDR3: TGCAGTGCCCCGGACAACTCTGGAAACACCATATATTTT. The rearrangement links TRBV20-1 to TRBJ1-3; D may be TRBD1 (5 bases). Trimming pared 6 bases from V and 0 bases from J, leaving 9 bases between. Germline values: CDR1 DFQATT, CDR2 SNEGSKA (reference sequence). The length of the CDR3 is 13 residues.

V usage is TRBV12-3 or TRBV12-4 and J usage is TRBJ1-1; no reliable D call. The V gene lost 6 bases and the J gene lost 10 bases, with 12 bases spanning the gap. The CDR3 runs to 11 residues. The CDR3 spells CASSLAGRAFF. The CDR3 nucleotides are TGTGCCAGCAGCCTAGCGGGTCGAGCTTTCTTT.

The V and J genes are TRBV28 and TRBJ2-7; D may be TRBD1 (5 bases). V shed 6 bases and J shed 3 bases, with 21 bases lying between them. The CDR3 loop spans 16 amino acids. The germline gives CDR1 MDHEN, CDR2 SYDVKM. The CDR3 coding sequence is TGTGCCAGCAGCCGACCCAGCCCGCAGGGCAACTACGAGCAGTACTTC. Encoded protein: CASSRPSPQGNYEQYF.

This sequence joins TRBV20-1 and TRBJ2-1; 12 bases agree with TRBD2. Trimming cost V 6 bases and J 7 bases; bases outside gene matches: 4. The CDR3 totals 13 residues. The germline gives CDR1 DFQATT, CDR2 SNEGSKA (reference sequence). The CDR3 DNA reads TGCAGTGCGCCCACTAGCGGGAGGAATGAGCAGTTCTTC. This encodes CSAPTSGRNEQFF.

This chain links TRBV5-1 with TRBJ2-5, with 12 bases matching TRBD2. The CDR3 length is 18 residues. From germline, CDR1 is SGHRS and CDR2 YFSETQ. With V trimmed by 4 bases and J by 0 bases, 10 bases remained unmatched. The CDR3 DNA follows: TGCGCCAGCAGCGGCTCCGGACTAGCGGGACTGCACCAAGAGACCCAGTACTTC. The encoded protein is CASSGSGLAGLHQETQYF.

This clonotype was counted a few times. Here the CDR3 DNA reads TGTGCCAGCAGCGGGACAGTGTCCAATGAGCAGTTCTTC. Residues: CASSGTVSNEQFF. The V and J genes are TRBV5-6 and TRBJ2-1; 7 bases agree with TRBD1. The CDR3 contains 13 residues. With 4 bases clipped from V and 6 bases from J, the junction kept 4 bases outside the gene matches. CDR1 and CDR2 (germline): SGHDT, YYEEEE.

The chain has TRBV13 and TRBJ2-7, with D perhaps TRBD1 (6 bases). Germline assignment: CDR1 PRHDT and CDR2 FYEKMQ (reference sequence). The CDR3 covers 14 residues. The ends were cut back, 2 bases at V and 4 bases at J, with 12 bases in the middle. CDR3 nucleotide sequence: TGTGCCAGCAGCTTAACGGACAGAACATACGAGCAGTACTTC. It translates to CASSLTDRTYEQYF.

Only a few counts were recorded for this clonotype. This rearrangement joins TRBV7-9 to TRBJ1-6; D remains ambiguous. Trimming took 10 bases from V and 5 from J, leaving 12 bases between them. Germline V gives CDR1 SEHNR, CDR2 FQNEAQ (reference sequence). The CDR3 contains 13 residues. The CDR3 DNA reads as TGTGCCACCGCGTTTAGTGATAATTCACCCCTCCACTTT. Translation: CATAFSDNSPLHF.

The CDR3 sequence: CATSRGGGSQPQHF. CDR3 DNA sequence: TGTGCCACCAGCAGAGGGGGGGGAAGTCAGCCCCAGCATTTT. This chain links TRBV15 with TRBJ1-5, with D possibly matching TRBD1 (5 bases). CDR3 size: 14 residues. V lost 1 base to trimming and J lost 6 bases, with 10 bases between them. The germline CDR1 and CDR2 sequences are LNHNV and YYDKDF (reference sequence). The full variable domain, its missing parts supplied by reference TRBV15 and TRBJ1-5, is DAMVIQNPRYQVTQFGKPVTLSCSQTLNHNVMYWYQQKSSQAPKLLFHYYDKDFNNEADTPDNFQSRRPNTSFCFLDIRSPGLGDTAMYLCATSRGGGSQPQHFGDGTRLSIL.

This clonotype was seen ten or more times. The V and J genes are TRBV12-3 or TRBV12-4 and TRBJ2-1, with D possibly TRBD2 on 6 matching bases. Trimming took 8 bases from V and 0 from J, leaving 8 bases between them. The CDR3 runs 13 residues. In DNA form, the CDR3 reads TGTGCCAGCCGAGCGGGCTCCTACAATGAGCAGTTCTTC. Translation: CASRAGSYNEQFF.

This clonotype was seen at least ten times. The chain carries TRBV5-1 and TRBJ2-5; D gene ambiguous. V lost 0 bases and J lost 0, with 6 bases in between. Germline V gives CDR1 SGHRS, CDR2 YFSETQ. This CDR3 has 14 residues. Here the CDR3 DNA reads TGCGCCAGCAGCTTGGACTATTACCAAGAGACCCAGTACTTC. It translates to CASSLDYYQETQYF.

The CDR3: CASSDGQRSSTSTDTQYF. The CDR3 DNA reads as TGTGCCAGCAGCGACGGACAGCGTAGCTCAACTAGCACAGATACGCAGTATTTT. V and J are TRBV6-1 and TRBJ2-3; D perhaps matches TRBD1 (6 bases). V lost 6 bases, J lost 0 bases, and 22 bases lay in between. The CDR3 loop spans 18 amino acids. Germline V gene lookup returns CDR1 MNHNS and CDR2 SASEGT.

At least ten counts were recorded for this clonotype. This rearrangement joins TRBV3-1 to TRBJ1-5; D is possibly TRBD1 (5 bases). V lost 2 bases to trimming and J lost 7 bases, with 6 bases between them. The germline V gene has CDR1 LGHDT and CDR2 YNNKEL (reference sequence). The CDR3 length is 12 residues. The CDR3 is CASSQQGQPQHF. CDR3 DNA: TGTGCCAGCAGCCAACAGGGCCAGCCCCAGCATTTT.